Presented here are 14 T cell receptor beta chains from one specimen sequenced in a study of Ad26.COV2.S vaccination and SARS-CoV-2 variants. TCRdb's table, derived via immunoSEQ multiplex PCR, lists solely in-frame clones and lacks some. The sample records a few hundred thousand clones, more than 75% being singletons. Treatment in this sample: 15 to 20 received Ad26.COV2.S at low or high dose, single or two shots; 5 received placebo; per-sample allocation not given. At day 63 after the first vaccine or placebo injection, samples were drawn. The sequenced sample was peripheral blood, obtained in a trial of Ad26.COV2.S vaccine versus placebo. The receptors derive from a person aged 18 to 65 who received the Ad26.COV2.S COVID-19 vaccine or a placebo.

With respect to this clone: The same CDR3 arises from other DNA sequences in this sample as well. The V and J genes are TRBV19 and TRBJ1-6, with D maybe TRBD1 (5 bases). V lost 5 bases, J lost 7 bases, and 15 bases lay in between. CDR1 is LNHDA, CDR2 SQIVND, per germline (reference sequence). The CDR3 sequence is 15 residues long. CDR3 amino acids: CASSYSGRGNSPLHF. In nucleotides, the CDR3 is TGTGCCAGTAGTTACTCCGGGCGGGGGAATTCACCCCTCCACTTT.

CDR3: CASSFRTGRNTEAFF. Here the CDR3 DNA reads TGTGCCAGCAGCTTTCGGACAGGGAGGAACACTGAAGCTTTCTTT. The chain links TRBV5-6 to TRBJ1-1, with 8 bases lining up with TRBD1. There are 15 residues in the CDR3. Germline V lookup: CDR1 SGHDT, CDR2 YYEEEE. The V gene end was trimmed by 2 bases and the J gene end by 1 base; junction bases not matched to a gene: 4.

This chain connects TRBV6-2 or TRBV6-3 to TRBJ2-1; 12 positions agree with TRBD2. The V segment lost 0 bases and the J segment 2 bases; nucleotides outside the gene matches: 2. CDR3 length: 17 residues. Germline CDR1 and CDR2: MNHEY and SVGEGT. This CDR3 is CASSYSTSGGAYNEQFF. CDR3 DNA sequence: TGTGCCAGCAGTTACTCGACTAGCGGGGGAGCCTACAATGAGCAGTTCTTC.

This rearrangement joins TRBV6-6 to TRBJ1-1; 11 positions match TRBD1. The junction had 4 bases not matched to a gene; V was cut back by 6 bases and J by 4 bases. Germline V gene lookup returns CDR1 MNHNY and CDR2 SVGAGI (reference sequence). The CDR3 extends over 14 amino acids. The DNA for the CDR3 is TGTGCCAGCAGCCGTGGGACAGGGGGCACTGAAGCTTTCTTT. Encoded protein: CASSRGTGGTEAFF.

V and J are TRBV9 and TRBJ2-7; no definite D call. The V and J ends lost 4 bases and 2 bases respectively, with 16 bases between them. From germline, CDR1 is SGDLS and CDR2 YYNGEE. CDR3 length equals 15 residues. In nucleotides, the CDR3 is TGTGCCAGCAGCCCTCGGGTTTCCCTGCCCTACGAGCAGTACTTC. Its translation is CASSPRVSLPYEQYF.

The chain employs TRBV2 and TRBJ1-6; the D is unclear. This CDR3 contains 14 residues. Germline V gene data show CDR1 as SNHLY and CDR2 as FYNNEI. Trimming left V 5 bases short and J 7 bases short, with 12 bases between. The CDR3 sequence is CASSPGGGNSPLHF. CDR3 in DNA: TGTGCCAGCAGTCCTGGAGGAGGCAATTCACCCCTCCACTTT.

This chain joins TRBV4-3 and TRBJ2-1; 11 nucleotides align to TRBD2. The germline gives CDR1 LGHNA, CDR2 YSLEER. V lost 1 base, J lost 4 bases, and 3 bases stayed unmatched. CDR3 size: 16 residues. This CDR3 is CASSQAGTSGYNEQFF. CDR3 sequence (DNA): TGCGCCAGCAGCCAAGCTGGGACTAGCGGTTACAATGAGCAGTTCTTC.

V gene TRBV6-5 combines with J gene TRBJ2-7, with D perhaps matching TRBD2 (5 bases). The V gene lost 7 bases and the J gene lost 2 bases, with 9 bases spanning the gap. Germline V gives CDR1 MNHEY, CDR2 SVGAGI. The CDR3 totals 12 residues. The CDR3 loop is CASTGIAYEQYF. CDR3 in DNA: TGTGCCAGCACCGGGATTGCCTACGAGCAGTACTTC.

V is TRBV7-9 and J is TRBJ2-5; 13 bases are a match to TRBD2. Germline assignment: CDR1 SEHNR and CDR2 FQNEAQ (reference sequence). J gave up 0 bases and V 5 bases, and 12 bases lay outside the gene matches. The length of the CDR3 is 19 residues. CDR3 loop: CASSRTSGGTPWYQETQYF. The CDR3 DNA reads TGTGCCAGCAGCAGGACTAGCGGGGGCACCCCTTGGTACCAAGAGACCCAGTACTTC.

As DNA, the CDR3 is TGTGCCAGCAGCTTAGGGGACAGGGGTTATAGTTGCGAGCAGTACTTC. It is translated as CASSLGDRGYSCEQYF. This sequence joins TRBV7-4 and TRBJ2-7; TRBD1 matches 10 bases. The CDR3 consists of 16 residues. Germline assignment: CDR1 SGHVT and CDR2 SQSDAQ. J was trimmed by 6 bases and V by 1 base; bases with no gene match: 9.

This chain uses TRBV5-6 with TRBJ1-2; tentatively, D is TRBD1 (5 bases). The V end was cut by 2 bases, the J end by 2 bases, with 13 bases between. The germline gives CDR1 SGHDT, CDR2 YYEEEE. The CDR3 sequence is 15 residues long. CDR3 protein: CASSLMARENYGYTF. The CDR3 DNA follows: TGTGCCAGCAGCTTAATGGCCAGGGAGAACTATGGCTACACCTTC.

This rearrangement joins TRBV19 to TRBJ1-5; D is unresolved. The CDR3 runs to 15 residues. V lost 7 bases and J lost 0, with 13 bases in between. Germline values: CDR1 LNHDA, CDR2 SQIVND (reference sequence). The CDR3 sequence is CASTQIHYSNQPQHF. CDR3 DNA sequence: TGTGCCAGTACCCAGATCCACTATAGCAATCAGCCCCAGCATTTT.

This clone has a single count. The gene calls are TRBV7-3 and TRBJ2-7; no definite D call. CDR3 size: 14 residues. V lost 1 base and J lost 1, with 8 bases in between. Germline loops: CDR1 SGHTA, CDR2 FQGTGA. CDR3 coding DNA: TGTGCCAGCAGCTTAATGCACAGTTCCTACGAGCAGTACTTC. This encodes CASSLMHSSYEQYF.

The CDR3 loop is CASSPQLVSETQYF. CDR3 sequence (DNA): TGTGCCAGCAGCCCCCAGCTAGTATCCGAGACCCAGTACTTC. The genes are TRBV7-2 and TRBJ2-5; D is uncertain. Germline V gene data show CDR1 as SGHTA and CDR2 as FQGNSA. CDR3 size: 14 residues. V was clipped by 5 bases and J by 5 bases, with 15 bases between them.